A single sample gave rise to the 23 T cell receptor beta chains below, sequenced in a study of cytomegalovirus exposure and HLA in healthy donors. A multiplex PCR was run with 60 Vbeta primers and 13 Jbeta primers. Produced via immunoSEQ multiplex PCR; TCRdb's table is partial and in-frame only. The sample lists more than 95,000 clones; 80% were seen once. Sequencing input: PBMCs. These receptors came from a man younger than 45 in good health and CMV-seropositive.

This chain links TRBV13 with TRBJ2-1; 8 positions agree with TRBD2. After removal of 5 bases from V and 8 bases from J, the junction contained 8 bases not matched to a gene. This CDR3 contains 14 residues. Germline values: CDR1 PRHDT, CDR2 FYEKMQ (reference sequence). CDR3 loop: CASSIAGGADEQFF. The CDR3 region has the DNA TGTGCCAGCAGCATCGCGGGGGGCGCGGATGAGCAGTTCTTC.

The CDR3 here is CASSHLGQGRIQETQYF. The CDR3 DNA follows: TGTGCCAGCAGCCATCTGGGACAGGGAAGGATTCAAGAGACCCAGTACTTC. This chain uses TRBV7-9 with TRBJ2-5; 9 nucleotides line up with TRBD1. V lost 5 bases, J lost 2 bases, and 12 bases stayed unmatched. Germline lookup yields CDR1 SEHNR and CDR2 FQNEAQ (reference sequence). CDR3 length: 17 residues.

The chain combines TRBV10-2 with TRBJ2-7; a weak D match, TRBD2 (6 bases). The V gene's germline CDR1 is WSHSY and CDR2 SAAADI. V gave up 7 bases and J gave up 3 bases, with 13 bases separating them. The CDR3 sequence is 13 residues long. The DNA for the CDR3 is TGCGCCAGCAAGGGTTTCGGGGGCTACGAGCAGTACTTC. It yields the protein CASKGFGGYEQYF.

J is TRBJ2-1 and V is TRBV11-1; 7 bases line up with TRBD1. The V segment lost 4 bases and the J segment 9 bases; nucleotides outside the gene matches: 12. The CDR3 extends over 15 amino acids. Germline CDR1 reads SGHAT; CDR2 reads FQDESV (reference sequence). The DNA for the CDR3 is TGTGCCAGCAGCTCCTGGACAGGTCCTAGGAGTGAGCAGTTCTTC. It is translated as CASSSWTGPRSEQFF.

In DNA, the CDR3 is TGCGCCAGCAGCCAGACCGACAGGGGGCTTAGGTACGAGCAGTACTTC. Its translation is CASSQTDRGLRYEQYF. J is TRBJ2-7 and V is TRBV4-1; 10 bases map to TRBD1. The CDR3 runs 16 residues. Germline V CDR1 and CDR2: MGHRA, YSYEKL. With 3 bases clipped from V and 4 bases from J, the junction kept 9 bases outside the gene matches.

The chain links TRBV4-1 to TRBJ2-7, with a tentative D call TRBD1 (6 bases). The CDR3 has 14 amino acids. CDR1 is MGHRA and CDR2 is YSYEKL in the germline V gene. V was shortened by 3 bases and J by 4 bases, with 13 bases between the two germline ends. The CDR3 is CASSHDRGGYEQYF. As DNA, the CDR3 is TGCGCCAGCAGCCACGACCGAGGGGGTTACGAGCAGTACTTC.

The rearrangement links TRBV9 to TRBJ2-7; D unclear. Deletions cut 4 bases from V and 0 bases from J, with 5 bases between. Germline values: CDR1 SGDLS, CDR2 YYNGEE. The CDR3 is made up of 12 amino acids. In DNA form, the CDR3 reads TGTGCCAGCAGCCGTAACTCCTACGAGCAGTACTTC. Translation gives CASSRNSYEQYF.

CDR3 sequence reads: CASSPRAGNGYTF. CDR3 nucleotides: TGTGCCAGCAGTCCGAGGGCAGGAAATGGCTACACCTTC. The chain is built from TRBV7-3 and TRBJ1-2; no reliable D call. Germline values: CDR1 SGHTA, CDR2 FQGTGA. V lost 6 bases, J lost 6 bases, and 14 bases lay in between. The CDR3 contains 13 residues.

The chain is built from TRBV18 and TRBJ2-1; 7 bases map to TRBD1. V lost 2 bases and J lost 2; bases outside the gene matches: 3. Per the germline V gene, CDR1 is KGHSH and CDR2 is LQKENI. This CDR3 comprises 15 residues. CDR3 sequence: CASSPWDSPYNEQFF. DNA for the CDR3: TGTGCCAGCTCACCATGGGACAGTCCCTACAATGAGCAGTTCTTC.

CDR3 sequence (DNA): TGTGCCAGCAGCGAAACGCAGGGGGCAGGCTACAATGAGCAGTTCTTC. Translation: CASSETQGAGYNEQFF. This sequence joins TRBV7-3 and TRBJ2-1; 8 positions match TRBD1. The CDR3 extends over 16 amino acids. Germline assignment: CDR1 SGHTA and CDR2 FQGTGA. V was pared by 5 bases and J by 3 bases, with 9 bases of the junction left unmatched. The full variable domain, with the rest looked up from reference TRBV7-3 and TRBJ2-1, is GAGVSQTPSNKVTEKGKYVELRCDPISGHTALYWYRQSLGQGPEFLIYFQGTGAADDSGLPNDRFFAVRPEGSVSTLKIQRTERGDSAVYLCASSETQGAGYNEQFFGPGTRLTVL.

The chain combines TRBV6-1 with TRBJ2-2, with TRBD1 matching 7 bases. The CDR3 length is 16 residues. The V segment lost 4 bases and the J segment 2 bases; nucleotides outside the gene matches: 7. Germline CDR1 is MNHNS and CDR2 is SASEGT. As DNA, the CDR3 is TGTGCCAGCAGTGTTCTACAGGGGCAAAACACCGGGGAGCTGTTTTTT. It encodes CASSVLQGQNTGELFF.

This clone was counted once. CDR3 sequence: CASGSSSYEQYF. DNA of the CDR3: TGCGCCAGCGGATCTAGTTCTTACGAGCAGTACTTC. This rearrangement joins TRBV5-1 to TRBJ2-7; no firm D call. This CDR3 has 12 residues. Germline CDR1 and CDR2: SGHRS and YFSETQ. V shed 7 bases and J shed 4 bases, with 12 bases lying between them.

This clone has a handful of counts. This sequence joins TRBV9 and TRBJ2-7; 9 bases match TRBD1. The V gene's germline CDR1 is SGDLS and CDR2 YYNGEE. This CDR3 is built from 15 residues. V shed 4 bases and J 6 bases; nucleotides not matched to a gene: 11. CDR3 DNA: TGTGCCAGCAGCCCTCGGGACAGGGAGACAGGCGAGCAGTACTTC. Its protein is CASSPRDRETGEQYF.

The chain uses TRBV2 and TRBJ2-7; TRBD2 might be the D (6 bases). The V end lost 6 bases, the J end lost 1 base, and 22 bases lay between the germline ends. The CDR3 has 17 residues. The germline V gene encodes CDR1 SNHLY and CDR2 FYNNEI. CDR3 bases: TGTGCCAGCAGATCAACTCGTGGGCTAGCGTTTTCCTACGAGCAGTACTTC. Translated, it gives CASRSTRGLAFSYEQYF. The full variable domain, rest sourced from reference TRBV2 and TRBJ2-7, is EPEVTQTPSHQVTQMGQEVILRCVPISNHLYFYWYRQILGQKVEFLVSFYNNEISEKSEIFDDQFSVERPDGSNFTLKIRSTKLEDSAMYFCASRSTRGLAFSYEQYFGPGTRLTVT.

CDR3 nucleotide sequence: TGTGCCAGCACCGGACAGGGGAATGAAAAACTGTTTTTT. Translated, it gives CASTGQGNEKLFF. The rearrangement links TRBV2 to TRBJ1-4; TRBD1 aligns across 9 bases. Germline assignment: CDR1 SNHLY and CDR2 FYNNEI. Trimming removed 7 bases from V and 5 bases from J; junction bases left unmatched: 2. There are 13 residues in the CDR3.

This chain joins TRBV7-9 and TRBJ1-1; 10 bases map to TRBD1. Per the germline V gene, CDR1 is SEHNR and CDR2 is FQNEAQ (reference sequence). The trim removed 5 bases at V and 6 bases at J, leaving 12 bases unmatched. The CDR3 has 16 amino acids. Here the CDR3 DNA reads TGTGCCAGCAGCCATCGACCGGGACAGGGGCTCCCTGAAGCTTTCTTT. Translated, it gives CASSHRPGQGLPEAFF.

The rearrangement joins TRBV25-1 to TRBJ1-1; D perhaps matches TRBD1 (6 bases). Trimming cost V 3 bases and J 5 bases, with 13 bases left between them. The CDR3 has 14 residues. Germline V gene lookup returns CDR1 MGHDK and CDR2 SYGVNS. The CDR3 here is CASSDRGARTEAFF. In DNA, the CDR3 is TGTGCCAGCAGTGATCGGGGGGCTCGGACTGAAGCTTTCTTT.

The rearrangement joins TRBV10-3 to TRBJ1-2, with TRBD1 matching 8 bases. This CDR3 spans 15 amino acids. With V trimmed by 3 bases and J by 7 bases, 10 bases remained unmatched. Germline V gene sequence: CDR1 ENHRY, CDR2 SYGVKD. The CDR3 sequence: CAISDGQGGMGGYTF. CDR3 in DNA: TGTGCCATCAGTGACGGACAGGGAGGAATGGGTGGCTACACCTTC.

The genes are TRBV30 and TRBJ1-2; D perhaps matches TRBD1 (5 bases). The CDR3 runs to 13 residues. The germline V gene encodes CDR1 GTSNPN and CDR2 SVGIG (reference sequence). Trimming took off 2 bases at V and 3 bases at J, with 10 bases between the two ends. CDR3 region: CAWSHTGDYGYTF. CDR3 DNA: TGTGCCTGGAGTCACACGGGGGACTATGGCTACACCTTC.

V gene TRBV5-8 combines with J gene TRBJ1-4; D gene uncertain. V was clipped by 3 bases and J by 7 bases, with 10 bases between them. The CDR3 extends over 13 amino acids. CDR1 is SGHTS and CDR2 is YDEGEE in the germline V gene. CDR3 sequence reads: CASSYLSREKLFF. CDR3 bases: TGTGCCAGCAGCTATTTATCCCGTGAAAAACTGTTTTTT. Full variable domain (remainder filled in from reference TRBV5-8 and TRBJ1-4): EAGVTQSPTHLIKTRGQQATLRCSPISGHTSVYWYQQALGLGLQFLLWYDEGEERNRGNFPPRFSGRQFPNYSSELNVNALELEDSALYLCASSYLSREKLFFGSGTQLSVL.

This chain uses TRBV9 with TRBJ2-1; 11 bases are shared with TRBD2. This CDR3 has 15 residues. V shed 7 bases, J shed 1 base, and the junction held 4 bases outside the gene matches. Germline V CDR1 and CDR2: SGDLS, YYNGEE. The CDR3 region has the DNA TGTGCCAGCGGCCTAGCGGGGGGTTCCTACAATGAGCAGTTCTTC. It translates to CASGLAGGSYNEQFF.

The V call is TRBV4-1, the J call TRBJ1-1; no clear D gene. Germline lookup yields CDR1 MGHRA and CDR2 YSYEKL. Between the trimmed V and J ends, which lost 1 base and 4 bases, there was a span of 13 bases. There are 15 residues in the CDR3. The CDR3: CASSQVVADTTEAFF. The CDR3 coding sequence is TGCGCCAGCAGCCAAGTCGTGGCGGATACCACTGAAGCTTTCTTT.

The sample holds one count of this clone. V is TRBV6-5 and J is TRBJ2-7; D unclear. Per germline, CDR1 MNHEY and CDR2 SVGAGI. This CDR3 has 12 residues. With 8 bases removed from V and 3 bases from J, the gap between germline ends came to 11 bases. In DNA, the CDR3 is TGTGCCAGCCGCCGCGAGAGCTACGAGCAGTACTTC. It specifies CASRRESYEQYF.